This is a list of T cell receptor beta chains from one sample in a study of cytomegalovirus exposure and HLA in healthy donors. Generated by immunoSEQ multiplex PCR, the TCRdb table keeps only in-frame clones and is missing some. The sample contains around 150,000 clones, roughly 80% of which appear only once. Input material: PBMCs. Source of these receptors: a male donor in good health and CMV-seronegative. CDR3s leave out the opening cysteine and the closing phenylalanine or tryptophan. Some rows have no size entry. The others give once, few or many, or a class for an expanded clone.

cdr3_aa: ASSKGAGQPQH; clone_size: .; v_call: TRBV7-2
cdr3_aa: ASSYTGGLAYEQY; clone_size: .; v_call: TRBV6-6
cdr3_aa: ASSTTRGQGTGELF; clone_size: .; v_call: TRBV6-6
cdr3_aa: ASSFPSSYEQY; clone_size: .; v_call: TRBV28
cdr3_aa: ASAPDRVHEQY; clone_size: few; v_call: TRBV5-1
cdr3_aa: ASSREASNQPQH; clone_size: .; v_call: TRBV19
cdr3_aa: ASSQGGRMDYEQY; clone_size: few; v_call: TRBV5-1
cdr3_aa: ASSLYTGGFTEAF; clone_size: .; v_call: TRBV28
cdr3_aa: ASRFQGREETQY; clone_size: .; v_call: TRBV11-2
cdr3_aa: ASSQEGAQVDTQY; clone_size: .; v_call: TRBV4-3
cdr3_aa: ATSYSGNYGYT; clone_size: .; v_call: TRBV15
cdr3_aa: ASSSTGPGNIQY; clone_size: few; v_call: TRBV7-2
cdr3_aa: ASHPLGGTNEKLF; clone_size: .; v_call: TRBV19
cdr3_aa: ASIQGQENTGELF; clone_size: .; v_call: TRBV28
cdr3_aa: ASSLRQGGQPQH; clone_size: .; v_call: TRBV28
cdr3_aa: ASSPQGGNTGELF; clone_size: .; v_call: TRBV5-1
cdr3_aa: ASENRDYEQY; clone_size: .; v_call: TRBV2
cdr3_aa: ASSLGAGPSGNTIY; clone_size: .; v_call: TRBV5-1
cdr3_aa: AWSGPPLRGRREKLF; clone_size: .; v_call: TRBV30
cdr3_aa: ASSPRGGLGETQY; clone_size: few; v_call: TRBV5-1
cdr3_aa: ARSSGLFRDTFYEQY; clone_size: .; v_call: TRBV7-5
cdr3_aa: ASSLGGPGRNSPLH; clone_size: .; v_call: TRBV28
cdr3_aa: ASSLAPMETEAF; clone_size: .; v_call: TRBV5-1
cdr3_aa: ASSSRTGGLSEQY; clone_size: .; v_call: TRBV13
cdr3_aa: ASSLDPQGTLGRGYT; clone_size: once; v_call: TRBV7-3
cdr3_aa: ASSLNGGYGYT; clone_size: .; v_call: TRBV7-3
cdr3_aa: ASSSLHQGGEQY; clone_size: few; v_call: TRBV5-1
cdr3_aa: ASSLPNTIY; clone_size: .; v_call: TRBV7-3
cdr3_aa: ASSPQRVQETQY; clone_size: .; v_call: TRBV27
cdr3_aa: ASSLSFVNTGELF; clone_size: .; v_call: TRBV27
cdr3_aa: ASSLRGGSRVYGYT; clone_size: few; v_call: TRBV7-9
cdr3_aa: ASSAGSYNEQF; clone_size: few; v_call: TRBV2
cdr3_aa: ASSHLAAGMGYT; clone_size: .; v_call: TRBV4-1
cdr3_aa: ASGRDIPTGELF; clone_size: .; v_call: TRBV7-2
cdr3_aa: ASRALDRGRNTEAF; clone_size: .; v_call: TRBV19
cdr3_aa: ASSPLAGGSYNEQF; clone_size: once; v_call: TRBV7-8
cdr3_aa: ASSAGGNTEAF; clone_size: .; v_call: TRBV9
cdr3_aa: ASSPLLMGQNYGYT; clone_size: .; v_call: TRBV18
cdr3_aa: ASSLRGSYNEQF; clone_size: .; v_call: TRBV11-3
cdr3_aa: ASSFSTGGRNQPQH; clone_size: .; v_call: TRBV5-8
cdr3_aa: ASSRGNTEAF; clone_size: .; v_call: TRBV6-5
cdr3_aa: AISERGLSGNTIY; clone_size: .; v_call: TRBV10-3
cdr3_aa: ASGYGTGSGELF; clone_size: .; v_call: TRBV5-1
cdr3_aa: ASSLRGLRRETQY; clone_size: few; v_call: TRBV7-3
cdr3_aa: ASSTQAGRHHYEQY; clone_size: .; v_call: TRBV7-2
cdr3_aa: ASSSWGERDTGELF; clone_size: .; v_call: TRBV6-5
cdr3_aa: ASSWRGGVDEQY; clone_size: .; v_call: TRBV7-3
cdr3_aa: ASSYVGGGLGDTQY; clone_size: .; v_call: TRBV7-9
cdr3_aa: ASSSTQGAGSSLH; clone_size: .; v_call: TRBV7-9
cdr3_aa: ARRDRDRGNQPQH; clone_size: .; v_call: TRBV7-5
cdr3_aa: ASSTGRQETQY; clone_size: .; v_call: TRBV27
cdr3_aa: ASSSGSAEQF; clone_size: once; v_call: TRBV11-3
cdr3_aa: SVHREDWTEAF; clone_size: .; v_call: TRBV29-1
cdr3_aa: ASNGLAGTDTQY; clone_size: .; v_call: TRBV5-1